The 28 T cell receptor beta chains below were found in one sample sequenced in a study of cytomegalovirus exposure and HLA in healthy donors. PCR employed 60 Vbeta and 13 Jbeta primers. Method: immunoSEQ multiplex PCR; TCRdb's copy keeps in-frame clones and lacks some. The repertoire holds about 190,000 clones, with roughly four fifths as singletons. The sequenced sample was PBMCs. The receptors derive from a young woman in good health and CMV-seropositive.

The chain combines TRBV10-3 with TRBJ2-3, with 12 positions matching TRBD2. V was clipped by 2 bases and J by 3 bases; unmatched bases: 0. The CDR3 extends over 15 amino acids. Germline V gives CDR1 ENHRY, CDR2 SYGVKD. The CDR3 DNA reads TGTGCCATCAGTGAGGGGACTAGCGGGACAGATACGCAGTATTTT. Translated: CAISEGTSGTDTQYF.

The chain combines TRBV5-1 with TRBJ2-2; D perhaps matches TRBD1 (6 bases). This CDR3 is 17 amino acids long. Looked up from germline, CDR1 is SGHRS and CDR2 is YFSETQ. The V and J ends lost 4 bases and 0 bases respectively, with 16 bases between them. CDR3 DNA sequence: TGCGCCAGCAGCCAACGGGACAAGGGCCCGAACACCGGGGAGCTGTTTTTT. Translation gives CASSQRDKGPNTGELFF.

V is TRBV28 and J is TRBJ2-1; perhaps TRBD1 as D (5 bases). Trimming took off 3 bases at V and 10 bases at J, with 10 bases between the two ends. Germline CDR1 and CDR2: MDHEN and SYDVKM. The CDR3 loop spans 12 amino acids. The CDR3 nucleotides read TGTGCCAGCAGTTTGAAAGCAGGGGAGCAGTTCTTC. It translates to CASSLKAGEQFF.

This chain uses TRBV4-1 with TRBJ2-2; a possible D gene is TRBD1 (6 bases). V was shortened by 3 bases and J by 5 bases, with 16 bases between the two germline ends. The CDR3 contains 16 residues. Germline loops: CDR1 MGHRA, CDR2 YSYEKL. This CDR3 is CASSQRATGYTGELFF. The CDR3 DNA reads as TGCGCCAGCAGCCAGAGGGCTACAGGGTATACCGGGGAGCTGTTTTTT.

The V and J genes are TRBV7-6 and TRBJ1-2; 10 bases align to TRBD1. CDR1 and CDR2 from the germline V gene are SGHVS and FNYEAQ. Trimming took 10 bases from V and 7 from J; bases not matched to a gene: 6. This CDR3 spans 12 amino acids. The CDR3 protein is CAIWTGGRGYTF. The CDR3 DNA reads as TGTGCCATCTGGACAGGGGGACGTGGCTACACCTTC. Together with reference TRBV7-6 and TRBJ1-2, the CDR3 gives the full variable domain: GAGVSQSPRYKVTKRGQDVALRCDPISGHVSLYWYRQALGQGPEFLTYFNYEAQQDKSGLPNDRFSAERPEGSISTLTIQRTEQRDSAMYRCAIWTGGRGYTFGSGTRLTVV.

The CDR3 sequence is CASNTAGGHTGELFF. The CDR3 DNA reads TGTGCCAGCAATACGGCAGGAGGTCACACCGGGGAGCTGTTTTTT. The V and J genes are TRBV28 and TRBJ2-2; tentatively, D is TRBD2 (5 bases). This CDR3 has 15 residues. Germline values: CDR1 MDHEN, CDR2 SYDVKM. V lost 7 bases to trimming and J lost 3 bases, with 15 bases between them.

The chain recombines TRBV6-1 with TRBJ1-6, with 9 bases identical to TRBD1. Per germline, CDR1 MNHNS and CDR2 SASEGT. The CDR3 runs to 15 residues. V lost 3 bases to trimming and J lost 7 bases; unmatched junction nucleotides: 4. The CDR3 sequence: CASSDQQGANSPLHF. CDR3 DNA sequence: TGTGCCAGCAGTGACCAACAGGGGGCGAATTCACCCCTCCACTTT.

The gene calls are TRBV2 and TRBJ2-2; D gene uncertain. Germline V gene lookup returns CDR1 SNHLY and CDR2 FYNNEI. With 10 bases removed from V and 6 bases from J, the gap between germline ends came to 12 bases. This CDR3 comprises 12 residues. CDR3 protein: CATKKGAGELFF. The CDR3 DNA reads as TGTGCCACTAAAAAAGGAGCCGGGGAGCTGTTTTTT.

The chain uses TRBV7-7 and TRBJ2-5, with D maybe TRBD1 (5 bases). V lost 6 bases and J lost 5, with 7 bases in between. The germline gives CDR1 SSHAT, CDR2 FNYEAQ (reference sequence). The CDR3 is 11 amino acids. The CDR3 region has the DNA TGTGCCAGCAGTCCAGGGGAGACCCAGTACTTC. Translation gives CASSPGETQYF.

A word on this clone: The junction does not match germline at one end; this may be a read error. V gene TRBV7-9 combines with J gene TRBJ1-1; D is ambiguous. Germline CDR1 and CDR2: SEHNR and FQNEAQ (reference sequence). This CDR3 is built from 14 residues. CDR3 sequence: CSSSLFKQNTEAFF. The CDR3 DNA follows: TGTTCCAGCAGCTTATTTAAACAGAACACTGAAGCTTTCTTT.

J is TRBJ1-2 and V is TRBV2; 9 positions match TRBD1. J was trimmed by 3 bases and V by 11 bases; bases with no gene match: 7. The CDR3 is 13 residues long. In germline, CDR1 is SNHLY, CDR2 FYNNEI. For the CDR3, the DNA is TGTGCCTTCCGGACAGGGGAGGACTATGGCTACACCTTC. As protein: CAFRTGEDYGYTF.

V is TRBV18 and J is TRBJ2-7; the match to TRBD2 covers 10 bases. Germline CDR1 reads KGHSH; CDR2 reads LQKENI. Trimming removed 4 bases from V and 6 bases from J; junction bases left unmatched: 12. This CDR3 has 16 amino acids. The CDR3 reads CASSQETAGGRGEQYF. The DNA of the CDR3 is TGTGCCAGCTCACAGGAGACAGCGGGAGGGCGGGGCGAGCAGTACTTC.

This clone appeared a few times. The J gene is TRBJ1-1, the V gene TRBV19; a weak D match, TRBD1 (5 bases). The CDR3 covers 15 residues. The V gene lost 1 base and the J gene lost 1 base, with 10 bases spanning the gap. Germline V gene lookup returns CDR1 LNHDA and CDR2 SQIVND (reference sequence). Written as DNA, the CDR3 is TGTGCCAGTAGTATAGTGGGGCTGGGGAACACTGAAGCTTTCTTT. Protein product: CASSIVGLGNTEAFF.

The chain is built from TRBV28 and TRBJ2-7; 7 nucleotides align to TRBD1. Germline-derived CDR1 and CDR2 are MDHEN and SYDVKM. The CDR3 runs to 15 residues. The V and J ends lost 4 bases and 3 bases, in that order; junction bases with no gene match: 9. Here the CDR3 DNA reads TGTGCCAGCAGTTATCCCGGGACAGCCCTCTACGAGCAGTACTTC. It encodes CASSYPGTALYEQYF.

This CDR3 is CASSRRLAGGPGETQYF. The CDR3, as DNA: TGTGCCAGCAGCCGCCGACTAGCGGGAGGGCCGGGGGAGACCCAGTACTTC. This chain links TRBV14 with TRBJ2-5; TRBD2 aligns across 14 bases. From germline, CDR1 is SGHDN and CDR2 FVKESK. CDR3 length: 17 amino acids. The J segment lost 5 bases and the V segment lost 4 bases, leaving 9 bases of the junction unmatched.

The chain employs TRBV29-1 and TRBJ2-3; TRBD1 is a possible D gene (6 bases). V was cut by 5 bases and J by 6 bases, with 12 bases left in between. Germline V gene lookup returns CDR1 SQVTM and CDR2 ANQGSEA. The CDR3 extends over 12 amino acids. CDR3 sequence: CSVSGTTDTQYF. The CDR3 DNA reads TGCAGCGTTTCCGGGACAACGGATACGCAGTATTTT.

The chain has TRBV5-1 and TRBJ2-5; 14 bases map to TRBD2. V was pared by 0 bases and J by 3 bases, with 4 bases of the junction left unmatched. CDR1 is SGHRS and CDR2 is YFSETQ in the germline V gene. The CDR3 runs to 17 residues. DNA for the CDR3: TGCGCCAGCAGCTTGGCTGGGACTAGCGGGGGAAAAGAGACCCAGTACTTC. Translating it yields CASSLAGTSGGKETQYF.

The gene calls are TRBV6-1 and TRBJ2-7, with a possible D match to TRBD1 (5 bases). V was cut by 1 base and J by 2 bases, with 15 bases left in between. The CDR3 is made up of 16 amino acids. The V gene's germline CDR1 is MNHNS and CDR2 SASEGT. CDR3 loop: CASSEGPGHLAYEQYF. In DNA form, the CDR3 reads TGTGCCAGCAGTGAAGGCCCCGGACACCTTGCCTACGAGCAGTACTTC.

The gene calls are TRBV5-1 and TRBJ2-1; 8 bases match TRBD2. Germline V gives CDR1 SGHRS, CDR2 YFSETQ. Trimming at V came to 1 base and at J to 8 bases, leaving 14 bases not matched to a gene. The CDR3 spans 17 residues. CDR3 sequence: CASSLPLLAGARDEQFF. Here the CDR3 DNA reads TGCGCCAGCAGCTTGCCGCTTCTAGCGGGCGCTCGGGATGAGCAGTTCTTC.

This chain uses TRBV5-1 with TRBJ1-4; 9 nucleotides align to TRBD1. The V and J ends lost 5 bases and 8 bases, in that order; junction bases with no gene match: 13. This CDR3 is 16 amino acids long. Germline CDR1 is SGHRS and CDR2 is YFSETQ. The CDR3 reads CASRYLGTGGLEKLFF. Here the CDR3 DNA reads TGCGCCAGCAGGTACCTCGGAACAGGGGGCTTAGAAAAACTGTTTTTT.

V and J are TRBV11-2 and TRBJ2-7; the D is unclear. V shed 0 bases and J shed 2 bases, with 17 bases lying between them. The CDR3 sequence is 17 residues long. Germline values: CDR1 SGHAT, CDR2 FQNNGV. The CDR3 coding sequence is TGTGCCAGCAGCTTAGATCGGTTCACGCGGCACCCCTACGAGCAGTACTTC. Translating it yields CASSLDRFTRHPYEQYF.

This rearrangement joins TRBV27 to TRBJ2-5; TRBD2 agrees at 8 bases. TRBJ2-7 matches the DNA end more closely, so the J call is doubtful. Per germline, CDR1 MNHEY and CDR2 SMNVEV (reference sequence). CDR3 length equals 13 residues. The CDR3 sequence is CASSSGGAYEQYF. In nucleotides, the CDR3 is TGTGCCAGCAGCTCCGGGGGGGCCTACGAGCAGTACTTC.

The chain has TRBV5-1 and TRBJ1-1; no firm D call. Germline-derived CDR1 and CDR2 are SGHRS and YFSETQ. The CDR3 is 17 amino acids. The V end lost 0 bases, the J end lost 0 bases, and 15 bases lay between the germline ends. CDR3 coding DNA: TGCGCCAGCAGCTTGGGACCGGAGGCAGGAATGAACACTGAAGCTTTCTTT. Amino acid sequence: CASSLGPEAGMNTEAFF.

This sequence joins TRBV19 and TRBJ2-7; 10 positions match TRBD1. The ends lost 6 bases at V and 4 bases at J; junction bases unmatched: 15. Germline V gives CDR1 LNHDA, CDR2 SQIVND (reference sequence). CDR3 length: 17 amino acids. CDR3 region: CASSPGTGDILSYEQYF. The CDR3 nucleotides are TGTGCCAGTAGCCCCGGGACAGGGGACATTCTGTCTTACGAGCAGTACTTC.

The chain links TRBV27 to TRBJ2-7, with TRBD1 matching over 9 bases. Germline trimming cut 7 bases from V and 3 bases from J; bases unmatched to any gene: 4. The CDR3 consists of 13 residues. From germline, CDR1 is MNHEY and CDR2 SMNVEV (reference sequence). CDR3 protein: CASTDRGDYEQYF. The DNA for the CDR3 is TGTGCCAGCACTGACAGGGGGGACTACGAGCAGTACTTC.

This chain uses TRBV28 with TRBJ2-7; D not certain. CDR3 length: 14 amino acids. The germline V and J ends were trimmed by 2 bases and 2 bases, with 10 bases remaining between them. Looked up from germline, CDR1 is MDHEN and CDR2 is SYDVKM. CDR3 in DNA: TGTGCCAGCAGTTTAGATCGGTCCGCCTACGAGCAGTACTTC. Translation gives CASSLDRSAYEQYF.

The rearrangement links TRBV5-4 to TRBJ2-1; 10 bases are a match to TRBD2. Germline V CDR1 and CDR2: SGHNT, YYREEE (reference sequence). The V gene end was trimmed by 2 bases and the J gene end by 5 bases; junction bases not matched to a gene: 4. There are 15 residues in the CDR3. The CDR3 DNA reads TGTGCCAGCAGCTTCCTAGCGGGAGCTCACAATGAGCAGTTCTTC. Translated: CASSFLAGAHNEQFF.

This clone was picked up a small number of times. This chain connects TRBV5-6 to TRBJ2-7; 9 bases map to TRBD1. Unmatched junction bases numbered 6, after V lost 3 bases and J lost 2 bases. CDR1 SGHDT and CDR2 YYEEEE come from the germline V gene. This CDR3 is 15 amino acids long. This chain's CDR3 is CASSYPGTGTYEQYF. In nucleotides, the CDR3 is TGTGCCAGCAGCTACCCCGGGACAGGGACCTACGAGCAGTACTTC.